This TCR beta chain was sequenced in a study of graft-versus-host responses after intestinal transplantation. Study background: Every recipient underwent anti-thymocyte globulin induction, then tacrolimus and steroids for two to four years.

This table comes from immunoSEQ multiplex PCR, and its TCRdb copy is limited to in-frame clones, with some not included. The sample includes about 120,000 clones, roughly 93% of them seen just once. Concerning this clone: Its antigen is not known.

Points from the study as a whole: After transplant, early declines in HvG clones were associated with peak levels of circulating GvH clones. GvH clones occurred in recipient marrow; some first appeared in ileum or blood.

The source was unstimulated CD4+ T cells sorted from spleen or lymph node cells, collected before intestinal transplant. This sequence was found in a human donor who received an intestinal transplant.

The CDR3: CASSLKGVRGNTIYF. The CDR3, as DNA: TGTGCCAGCAGTTTGAAGGGGGTTCGCGGAAACACCATATATTTT. This chain connects TRBV28 to TRBJ1-3; TRBD1 might be the D (6 bases). The germline gives CDR1 MDHEN, CDR2 SYDVKM. The CDR3 is 15 amino acids. V lost 3 bases to trimming and J lost 4 bases, with 13 bases between them.